This TCR beta chain was profiled in a study of tumor-infiltrating lymphocytes in primary liver carcinoma. General observations from the study: Tumor-adjacent and tumor-blood pairs shared a smaller degree of overlap than tumor region pairs.

With around 500 ng total RNA as template and a constant-region primer, TCR beta cDNA was made. Three nested multiplex PCR rounds, a slightly modified ARM-PCR method, built the TCR beta libraries. A C-beta reverse primer was combined with TRBV1-TRBV30 forward primers in the first two PCR rounds, and each round had ten to eleven cycles. From the multiplex PCR reads, TCRdb called clonotypes with MiXCR, one entry per CDR3 protein. The data hold about 84,000 distinct CDR3 sequences, with around 70% observed a single time. The CDR3 covers 17 residues. V shed 1 base and J 5 bases; nucleotides not matched to a gene: 9. Germline loops: CDR1 SGHAT, CDR2 FQNNGV. Co-extraction of RNA and DNA was performed on about 20-33 mg of unsorted bulk tissue. Concerning this clonotype: What it recognizes is unknown.

V gene TRBV11-2 combines with J gene TRBJ1-4; 8 bases are shared with TRBD1. This receptor was taken from a man aged 35 to 55 with primary liver carcinoma and hepatitis B virus infection. The sequenced material came from liver tumor tissue from sampling region 1. Subset of the sample: tumor region T1, superior pole. The CDR3 loop reads CASSLAGTGPVNEKLFF. The DNA of the CDR3 is TGTGCCAGCAGCTTAGCCGGGACAGGCCCTGTCAATGAAAAACTGTTTTTT.